This entry features one T cell receptor beta chain sequence. The antigen is not known. The data were taken from a study of shared clonotypes between healthy human individuals. Trimming took off 0 bases at V and 3 bases at J, with 14 bases between the two ends. The CDR3 runs 16 residues. The V gene's germline CDR1 is SGHDN and CDR2 FVKESK. Profiling relied on immunoSEQ multiplex PCR, and the TCRdb table lists in-frame clones only, not all of them. Seen here are 2 million to 2.5 million clones, 85% to 95% observed once, and the top ten hold 0.37%. General observations from the study: Donor clonotype sharing was expected to depend on sequencing depth. Only a few donors were included, so the genetic and exposure-history diversity represented was limited.

Every donor was a Caucasian adult from Nashville, Tennessee. Negatively enriched CD4+ T cells were divided by CD45RA into naive and memory. This sequence was found in a man aged 18 to 29 in good health. Some clones in this sample may be carry-over from other donors' samples. The material sequenced was naive CD4+ T cells from PBMCs. Subset indicated: CD45RA+ positively selected. The chain recombines TRBV14 with TRBJ1-2; TRBD1 might be the D (6 bases). The CDR3 nucleotides are TGTGCCAGCAGCCAAGAACCCTATTGGGGGCACTATGGCTACACCTTC. Translated: CASSQEPYWGHYGYTF.